Listed here are 28 T cell receptor beta chains from one sample, sequenced in a study of CD8 T cells in ankylosing spondylitis. Study-level points and caveats: Seemingly characteristic of ankylosing spondylitis blood was a TCR beta motif consisting of about 8 highly homologous variants.

For these TCRs, the target antigens are not known. TCRdb redid the calling of the 5' RACE reads with MiXCR, one entry per CDR3 protein. Among hundreds of thousands of distinct CDR3 sequences listed, roughly 10% were seen once. Source material: blood, either unsorted or a sorted T cell fraction (not recorded which). These receptors all stem from a male donor with ankylosing spondylitis.

J is TRBJ1-5 and V is TRBV9; the D gene is possibly TRBD1 (6 bases). Germline values: CDR1 SGDLS, CDR2 YYNGEE. V dropped 7 bases and J dropped 1 base, with 12 bases sitting between them. CDR3 length equals 14 residues. The DNA for the CDR3 is TGTGCCAGCCCTCGGACAGACAGCAATCAGCCCCAGCATTTT. Protein product: CASPRTDSNQPQHF.

There are a few counts of this clonotype. This chain uses TRBV28 with TRBJ1-1, with unresolved D. V was shortened by 2 bases and J by 0 bases, with 7 bases between the two germline ends. This CDR3 comprises 14 residues. CDR1 is MDHEN, CDR2 SYDVKM, per germline. CDR3 protein: CASSLPAMNTEAFF. CDR3 DNA: TGTGCCAGCAGTTTACCAGCTATGAACACTGAAGCTTTCTTT.

This clonotype was recorded at least ten times. The chain carries TRBV15 and TRBJ2-3, with D possibly being TRBD1 or TRBD2 (5 bases each). The ends were cut back, 8 bases at V and 5 bases at J, with 20 bases in the middle. CDR1 and CDR2 from the germline V gene are LNHNV and YYDKDF (reference sequence). The CDR3 has 15 amino acids. The CDR3 DNA is TGTGCCACCGAAGACAGAAGAACTGGAGGAGATACGCAGTATTTT. This codes for CATEDRRTGGDTQYF.

This clonotype showed up just a few times. J is TRBJ2-7 and V is TRBV15; 13 nucleotides agree with TRBD2. There are 15 residues in the CDR3. Germline V gene lookup returns CDR1 LNHNV and CDR2 YYDKDF (reference sequence). V shed 3 bases, J shed 4 bases, and the junction held 3 bases outside the gene matches. In DNA form, the CDR3 reads TGTGCCACCAGCAGCGGACTAGCGGGAGCTTACGAGCAGTACTTC. This codes for CATSSGLAGAYEQYF. Variable domain in full (rest from reference TRBV15 and TRBJ2-7): DAMVIQNPRYQVTQFGKPVTLSCSQTLNHNVMYWYQQKSSQAPKLLFHYYDKDFNNEADTPDNFQSRRPNTSFCFLDIRSPGLGDTAMYLCATSSGLAGAYEQYFGPGTRLTVT.

This clonotype came up a few times. V gene TRBV20-1 combines with J gene TRBJ1-1; D perhaps matches TRBD1 (5 bases). Germline loops: CDR1 DFQATT, CDR2 SNEGSKA (reference sequence). The CDR3 loop spans 14 amino acids. V was clipped by 2 bases and J by 5 bases, with 15 bases between them. The CDR3 protein is CSARSFRVGTEAFF. The CDR3 bases are TGCAGTGCTAGATCATTCAGGGTGGGGACTGAAGCTTTCTTT.

There are a few counts of this clonotype. The V and J genes are TRBV20-1 and TRBJ1-1; D gene ambiguous. The V and J ends lost 1 base and 4 bases respectively, with 13 bases between them. This CDR3 is built from 14 residues. Germline CDR1 is DFQATT and CDR2 is SNEGSKA (reference sequence). The CDR3 loop is CSARASRGGTEAFF. CDR3 DNA: TGCAGTGCTAGAGCTTCTCGTGGTGGCACTGAAGCTTTCTTT.

This chain links TRBV29-1 with TRBJ1-2, with TRBD1 as a possible D gene (6 bases). CDR1 is SQVTM, CDR2 ANQGSEA, per germline. This CDR3 is 12 amino acids long. Trimming removed 4 bases at V and 3 bases at J, with 9 bases between. CDR3 sequence: CSVVGGDYGYTF. The CDR3 nucleotides are TGCAGCGTTGTGGGGGGCGACTATGGCTACACCTTC. Full variable domain (outside the CDR3, taken from reference TRBV29-1 and TRBJ1-2): SAVISQKPSRDICQRGTSLTIQCQVDSQVTMMFWYRQQPGQSLTLIATANQGSEATYESGFVIDKFPISRPNLTFSTLTVSNMSPEDSSIYLCSVVGGDYGYTFGSGTRLTVV.

This clonotype has at least ten counts. The J gene is TRBJ2-5, the V gene TRBV12-3 or TRBV12-4; possibly TRBD2 for D (6 bases). The CDR3 runs to 14 residues. With 5 bases removed from V and 5 bases from J, the gap between germline ends came to 15 bases. The DNA for the CDR3 is TGTGCCAGCAGTGTACGGGGACTCGGTGAGACCCAGTACTTC. This sequence encodes CASSVRGLGETQYF.

This clonotype was picked up many times. The genes are TRBV7-2 and TRBJ1-2; 7 nucleotides match TRBD1. The CDR3 spans 13 residues. Per the germline V gene, CDR1 is SGHTA and CDR2 is FQGNSA. Trimming took 6 bases from V and 8 from J; bases not matched to a gene: 9. The CDR3 nucleotides are TGTGCCAGCAGTCCACAGGGGCTGTCGGGCTACACCTTC. Protein product: CASSPQGLSGYTF.

The genes are TRBV7-2 and TRBJ2-2; the D gene is possibly TRBD1 (6 bases). This CDR3 is built from 14 residues. The V end lost 5 bases, the J end lost 5 bases, and 12 bases lay between the germline ends. Germline assignment: CDR1 SGHTA and CDR2 FQGNSA. CDR3 loop: CASSPRQETGELFF. For the CDR3, the DNA is TGTGCCAGCAGCCCCCGACAGGAGACCGGGGAGCTGTTTTTT.

This CDR3 is CASSLEPDPDTQYF. CDR3 DNA sequence: TGCGCCAGCAGCTTGGAACCGGACCCAGATACGCAGTATTTT. This sequence joins TRBV5-1 and TRBJ2-3; no definite D call. The CDR3 contains 14 residues. Germline V CDR1 and CDR2: SGHRS, YFSETQ. The ends were cut back, 0 bases at V and 4 bases at J, with 9 bases in the middle.

This clonotype was seen more than once but under ten times. This chain uses TRBV7-2 with TRBJ1-5; D gene uncertain. The V end lost 3 bases, the J end lost 0 bases, and 12 bases lay between the germline ends. The CDR3 length is 16 residues. The germline CDR1 and CDR2 sequences are SGHTA and FQGNSA. The CDR3 coding sequence is TGTGCCAGCAGCTTTGGCGGAGCTTATAGCAATCAGCCCCAGCATTTT. Its translation: CASSFGGAYSNQPQHF.

The genes are TRBV20-1 and TRBJ1-2; weak D call: TRBD1 (6 bases). The CDR3 is 14 residues long. The V end was cut by 1 base, the J end by 7 bases, with 16 bases between. Germline V gives CDR1 DFQATT, CDR2 SNEGSKA (reference sequence). This CDR3 reads CSARGGAASGGYTF. In nucleotides, the CDR3 is TGCAGTGCTAGAGGGGGGGCAGCCTCAGGTGGCTACACCTTC.

This clonotype was detected many times. Relative to the germline gene, one junction end is altered; a read error may explain this. The chain recombines TRBV6-1 with TRBJ1-1, with 8 bases matching TRBD1. This CDR3 comprises 10 residues. Germline CDR1 and CDR2: MNHNS and SASEGT. In DNA form, the CDR3 reads TGTGCCAGCACCACTCCGGGACAGGCCTTT. This codes for CASTTPGQAF.

This clonotype was counted between two and nine times. V usage is TRBV7-2 and J usage is TRBJ1-1; D gene ambiguous. The CDR3 is 15 amino acids. The V gene's germline CDR1 is SGHTA and CDR2 FQGNSA. V was trimmed by 3 bases and J by 2 bases, leaving 13 bases between them. The CDR3 reads CASSFLTAINTEAFF. In nucleotides, the CDR3 is TGTGCCAGCAGCTTCTTAACAGCGATTAACACTGAAGCTTTCTTT.

This rearrangement joins TRBV3-1 to TRBJ2-5; 11 bases fit TRBD2. The CDR3 sequence is 16 residues long. V shed 2 bases and J 1 base; nucleotides not matched to a gene: 3. Germline values: CDR1 LGHDT, CDR2 YNNKEL (reference sequence). CDR3 sequence (DNA): TGTGCCAGCAGCCAACATAGCGGGGGGGGCCAAGAGACCCAGTACTTC. This translates into CASSQHSGGGQETQYF.

This clonotype was found many times. The chain combines TRBV15 with TRBJ2-7; 7 nucleotides line up with TRBD1. With V trimmed by 2 bases and J by 4 bases, 5 bases remained unmatched. The V gene's germline CDR1 is LNHNV and CDR2 YYDKDF (reference sequence). The CDR3 runs 14 residues. The CDR3 loop reads CATSRSRTGYEQYF. The CDR3 region has the DNA TGTGCCACCAGCAGATCGCGGACAGGATACGAGCAGTACTTC. The full variable domain, with the rest looked up from reference TRBV15 and TRBJ2-7, is DAMVIQNPRYQVTQFGKPVTLSCSQTLNHNVMYWYQQKSSQAPKLLFHYYDKDFNNEADTPDNFQSRRPNTSFCFLDIRSPGLGDTAMYLCATSRSRTGYEQYFGPGTRLTVT.

The chain couples TRBV28 to TRBJ2-7; D is possibly TRBD1 (6 bases). Germline V lookup: CDR1 MDHEN, CDR2 SYDVKM. This CDR3 spans 15 amino acids. V dropped 6 bases and J dropped 1 base, with 16 bases sitting between them. In DNA form, the CDR3 reads TGTGCCAGCAGCAACCCCGACAGGTATTCCTACGAGCAGTACTTC. Translation: CASSNPDRYSYEQYF.

This clonotype appeared a few times. This rearrangement joins TRBV6-1 to TRBJ1-4; 7 bases map to TRBD1. Germline V gives CDR1 MNHNS, CDR2 SASEGT. Trimming cost V 6 bases and J 7 bases; bases outside gene matches: 8. This CDR3 region has 14 residues. As DNA, the CDR3 is TGTGCCAGCAGACCGACCGACAGGGCTGAAAAACTGTTTTTT. It codes for CASRPTDRAEKLFF.

This clonotype showed up many times. The rearrangement links TRBV4-2 to TRBJ2-3; no clear D gene. The CDR3 loop spans 15 amino acids. CDR1 and CDR2 from the germline V gene are LGHNA and YNFKEQ. Trimming took 0 bases from V and 9 from J, leaving 16 bases between them. For the CDR3, the DNA is TGTGCCAGCAGCCAAGACCTGTACTTCCAAGGGACGCAGTATTTT. This gives the protein CASSQDLYFQGTQYF.

This chain connects TRBV5-4 to TRBJ1-4; a weak D match, TRBD1 (5 bases). Germline V gives CDR1 SGHNT, CDR2 YYREEE (reference sequence). This CDR3 comprises 13 residues. V gave up 6 bases and J gave up 8 bases, with 14 bases separating them. CDR3: CASTPDIGEKLFF. The CDR3 DNA sequence: TGTGCCAGCACGCCGGACATCGGGGAAAAACTGTTTTTT.

This chain uses TRBV7-9 with TRBJ2-3; 10 positions agree with TRBD2. Germline V gene data show CDR1 as SEHNR and CDR2 as FQNEAQ (reference sequence). Germline trimming cut 3 bases from V and 4 bases from J; bases unmatched to any gene: 4. The CDR3 is made up of 15 amino acids. The CDR3 DNA follows: TGTGCCAGCAGCTTCCGGCTAGCGGGAGCAGATACGCAGTATTTT. Translation gives CASSFRLAGADTQYF. Full variable domain (missing parts from reference TRBV7-9 and TRBJ2-3): DTGVSQNPRHKITKRGQNVTFRCDPISEHNRLYWYRQTLGQGPEFLTYFQNEAQLEKSRLLSDRFSAERPKGSFSTLEIQRTEQGDSAMYLCASSFRLAGADTQYFGPGTRLTVL.

This clonotype was seen many times. Compared with germline, one end of the junction differs, possibly owing to a read error. CDR3 sequence: CASSLRGGNSPLHF. The CDR3 nucleotides are TGCGCCAGCAGCTTGAGGGGCGGCAATTCACCCCTCCACTTT. V is TRBV7-2 and J is TRBJ1-6; possible D gene TRBD1, 5 bases. There are 14 residues in the CDR3. Germline V CDR1 and CDR2: SGHTA, FQGNSA.

In the case of this clonotype: A junction boundary mismatches the germline segment, possibly from a read error. The chain couples TRBV5-1 to TRBJ2-1; TRBD1 or TRBD2 may be the D gene (5 bases each). The CDR3 has 14 amino acids. The germline CDR1 and CDR2 sequences are SGHRS and YFSETQ. CDR3 DNA: TGCGCCAGCAGCCCGGGACCCAGTGGGAATGAGCAGCTCTTC. Encoded protein: CASSPGPSGNEQLF.

The table lists this clonotype with a few counts. The chain combines TRBV7-2 with TRBJ2-7, with D unresolved. CDR3 length: 15 amino acids. With 5 bases removed from V and 0 bases from J, the gap between germline ends came to 14 bases. In germline, CDR1 is SGHTA, CDR2 FQGNSA. As DNA, the CDR3 is TGTGCCAGCAGCCGAACCATGGACGGCTCCTACGAGCAGTACTTC. Its translation is CASSRTMDGSYEQYF.

The V call is TRBV10-1, the J call TRBJ2-3, with 8 bases identical to TRBD1. CDR3 size: 15 residues. CDR1 WNHNN and CDR2 SYGVQD come from the germline V gene (reference sequence). The junction had 5 bases not matched to a gene; V was cut back by 4 bases and J by 2 bases. The CDR3 DNA follows: TGCGCCAGCAGTGGGAGACAGGGGCCCACAGATACGCAGTATTTT. It codes for CASSGRQGPTDTQYF.

The gene calls are TRBV29-1 and TRBJ1-4; TRBD1 might be the D (5 bases). CDR1 SQVTM and CDR2 ANQGSEA come from the germline V gene. V shed 4 bases and J shed 3 bases, with 9 bases lying between them. This CDR3 has 13 amino acids. For the CDR3, the DNA is TGCAGCGTTGTGCCGGGGGCTAATGAAAAACTGTTTTTT. It yields the protein CSVVPGANEKLFF.

The chain is built from TRBV14 and TRBJ2-7; TRBD1 matches 7 bases. V lost 4 bases and J lost 2; bases outside the gene matches: 8. Germline assignment: CDR1 SGHDN and CDR2 FVKESK. There are 15 residues in the CDR3. The CDR3 nucleotides are TGTGCCAGCAGCCCACCCGGGACAGCACCCTACGAGCAGTACTTC. Amino acids: CASSPPGTAPYEQYF.